This TCR beta chain was captured in a study of cytomegalovirus exposure and HLA in healthy donors. Study background: Of around 400 genotyped donors, roughly 81% grouped in the Caucasian-associated ancestry cluster.

Study-wide results and caveats: The likely explanation for a cluster of highly shared sequence variants was sequencing artifact. Cytomegalovirus status was reportedly diagnosed by the classifier with high sensitivity and specificity. Later, an analysis showed that TCR beta chains associated with HLA were more clonally expanded than others that were equally common.

This PCR relied on a set of 60 Vbeta primers and 13 Jbeta primers. Sequencing used immunoSEQ multiplex PCR; TCRdb keeps in-frame clones, though not all of them. Among roughly 110,000 clones listed, 75% were seen once. Germline CDR1 is SNHLY and CDR2 is FYNNEI. The CDR3 spans 20 residues. V lost 2 bases to trimming and J lost 0 bases; unmatched junction nucleotides: 17. Note on this clone: Its antigen remains unidentified.

The V call is TRBV2, the J call TRBJ2-7; 9 nucleotides match TRBD2. The sequence came from a man aged 35-49 years in good health and CMV-seronegative. The source material was PBMCs. The CDR3 sequence is CASSESGGLLNIGSSYEQYF. As DNA, the CDR3 is TGTGCCAGCAGTGAAAGCGGGGGGCTTCTTAATATTGGTAGCTCCTACGAGCAGTACTTC.